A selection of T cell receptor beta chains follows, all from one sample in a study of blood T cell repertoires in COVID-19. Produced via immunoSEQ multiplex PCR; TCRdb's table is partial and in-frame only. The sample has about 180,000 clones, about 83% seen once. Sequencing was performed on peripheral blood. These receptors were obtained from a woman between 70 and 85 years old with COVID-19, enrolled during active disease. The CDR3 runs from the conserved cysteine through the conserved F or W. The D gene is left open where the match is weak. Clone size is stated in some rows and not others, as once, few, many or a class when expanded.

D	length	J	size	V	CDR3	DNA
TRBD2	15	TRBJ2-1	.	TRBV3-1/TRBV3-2	CASSREGLAANEQFF	TGTGCCAGCAGCCGAGAGGGACTAGCGGCCAATGAGCAGTTCTTC
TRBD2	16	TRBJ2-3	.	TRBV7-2	CASRYPAGGRTDTQYF	TGTGCCAGCAGGTACCCAGCGGGAGGTCGCACAGATACGCAGTATTTT
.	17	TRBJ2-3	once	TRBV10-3	CAISLGLVAAGTDTQYF	TGTGCCATCAGTCTGGGTTTGGTGGCGGCCGGCACAGATACGCAGTATTTT
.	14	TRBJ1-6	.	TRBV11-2	CASSLNRVDSPLHF	TGTGCCAGCAGCTTAAACAGGGTGGATTCACCCCTCCACTTT
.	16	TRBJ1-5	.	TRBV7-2	CASSPTGGGRVQPQHF	TGTGCCAGCAGCCCAACCGGTGGAGGGAGGGTTCAGCCCCAGCATTTT
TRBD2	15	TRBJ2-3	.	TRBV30	CAWSVLAGVTDTQYF	TGTGCCTGGAGTGTACTAGCGGGCGTAACAGATACGCAGTATTTT
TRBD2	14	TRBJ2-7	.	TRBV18	CASSPGLAGEIEYF	TGTGCCAGCTCACCGGGACTAGCGGGAGAGATAGAGTACTTC
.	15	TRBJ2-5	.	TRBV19	CASSMRLASQETQYF	TGTGCCAGTAGTATGAGGCTAGCGTCTCAAGAGACCCAGTACTTC
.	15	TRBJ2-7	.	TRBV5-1	CASNRGTPYSDEQYF	TGCGCCAGCAACCGGGGGACCCCCTATTCGGACGAGCAGTACTTC
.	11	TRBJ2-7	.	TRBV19	CASTRSYEQYF	TGTGCCAGTACCAGATCCTACGAGCAGTACTTC
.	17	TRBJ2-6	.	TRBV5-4	CASSLGYGVSGANVLTF	TGTGCCAGCAGCTTGGGATACGGTGTCTCTGGGGCCAACGTCCTGACTTTC
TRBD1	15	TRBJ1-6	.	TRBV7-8	CASSLEGARNSPLHF	TGTGCCAGCAGCTTAGAGGGGGCGAGGAATTCACCCCTCCACTTT
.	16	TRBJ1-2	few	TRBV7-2	CASSPKGVGLHYGYTF	TGTGCCAGCAGCCCAAAGGGGGTAGGGCTCCACTATGGCTACACCTTC
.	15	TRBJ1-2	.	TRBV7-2	CASSLDPQSNYGYTF	TGTGCCAGCAGCTTAGACCCACAATCTAACTATGGCTACACCTTC
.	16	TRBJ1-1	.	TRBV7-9	CASSRTGVPMNTEAFF	TGTGCCAGCAGCCGGACGGGAGTGCCCATGAACACTGAAGCTTTCTTT
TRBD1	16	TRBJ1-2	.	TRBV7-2	CASSLAPGTGVYGYTF	TGTGCCAGCAGCTTAGCGCCCGGGACAGGGGTCTATGGCTACACCTTC
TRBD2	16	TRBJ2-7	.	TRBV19	CASSATSGRALGEQYF	TGTGCCAGTAGTGCAACAAGCGGGAGGGCCCTCGGCGAGCAGTACTTC